This passage covers 31 T cell receptor beta chains from one sample sequenced in a study of Graves' ophthalmopathy and Graves' hyperthyroidism (dated by TCRdb to the late 2010s). The reads were generated on an Illumina HiSeq 2000. For repertoire sequencing, the TCR beta CDR3 regions were amplified from RNA transcripts. A first-round RT-PCR used HTBI primers with the Qiagen OneStep RT-PCR kit, followed by a second-round multiplex PCR, size selection and purification. In-frame beta chains were kept once TCRdb had trimmed the public reads at Q25 with fastp and called clones with MiXCR. Rows are unified per CDR3 protein, each entry keeping the most common DNA and genes. This sample gives some 1.1 million distinct CDR3 sequences in total; about 38% of them show up just once. The biggest ten clones account for 11% of the sample. Sequenced material: peripheral blood or thyroid tissue (not recorded which). Receptor source: an adult man with Graves' hyperthyroidism.

In this sample, this clonotype turned up many times. The J gene is TRBJ1-5, the V gene TRBV20-1; D not certain. Germline V gene data show CDR1 as DFQATT and CDR2 as SNEGSKA (reference sequence). Trimming shortened V by 6 bases and J by 4 bases, and 10 bases separated the two germline ends. The CDR3 length is 12 residues. The CDR3 is CSASNGNQPQHF. In DNA, the CDR3 is TGCAGTGCGTCTAATGGGAATCAGCCCCAGCATTTT.

This clonotype showed up many times. The chain recombines TRBV9 with TRBJ1-1, with D possibly being TRBD1 (5 bases). Germline lookup yields CDR1 SGDLS and CDR2 YYNGEE. The germline V and J ends were trimmed by 8 bases and 5 bases, with 13 bases remaining between them. The CDR3 contains 12 residues. The CDR3 reads CARRPGGTEAFF. The CDR3 DNA reads TGTGCCAGAAGGCCGGGGGGGACTGAAGCTTTCTTT.

The chain uses TRBV7-3 and TRBJ2-5; D is ambiguous. CDR1 SGHTA and CDR2 FQGTGA come from the germline V gene. The CDR3 sequence is 15 residues long. Between the trimmed V and J ends, which lost 5 bases and 1 base, there was a span of 14 bases. CDR3 nucleotide sequence: TGTGCCAGCAGCCCTGGACGGCACACCCAAGAGACCCAGTACTTC. Translating it yields CASSPGRHTQETQYF. Looking up the rest from reference TRBV7-3 and TRBJ2-5 gives the full variable domain: GAGVSQTPSNKVTEKGKYVELRCDPISGHTALYWYRQSLGQGPEFLIYFQGTGAADDSGLPNDRFFAVRPEGSVSTLKIQRTERGDSAVYLCASSPGRHTQETQYFGPGTRLLVL.

This chain joins TRBV10-3 and TRBJ1-2; the D gene is possibly TRBD1 (5 bases). The CDR3 extends over 13 amino acids. The germline gives CDR1 ENHRY, CDR2 SYGVKD. The germline V and J ends were trimmed by 5 bases and 3 bases, with 10 bases remaining between them. The CDR3 spells CAISTTEDYGYTF. DNA of the CDR3: TGTGCCATCAGTACGACAGAAGACTATGGCTACACCTTC.

This clonotype was counted at least ten times. The chain carries TRBV2 and TRBJ2-5; TRBD2 aligns across 14 bases. The CDR3 has 18 residues. The trim removed 7 bases at V and 1 base at J, leaving 11 bases unmatched. The V gene's germline CDR1 is SNHLY and CDR2 FYNNEI. The CDR3 DNA follows: TGTGCCAGCAACCCTGGGACTAGCGGGGGCATCTCCCAAGAGACCCAGTACTTC. As protein: CASNPGTSGGISQETQYF.

This clonotype has a handful of counts. This chain connects TRBV11-2 to TRBJ2-1; D is ambiguous. Trimming removed 1 base from V and 9 bases from J, with 4 bases in between. This CDR3 contains 11 residues. In germline, CDR1 is SGHAT, CDR2 FQNNGV. CDR3 sequence (DNA): TGTGCCAGCAGCTTAGTAGTTGAGCAGTTCTTC. Protein sequence: CASSLVVEQFF.

V usage is TRBV27 and J usage is TRBJ2-5; 8 bases are shared with TRBD1. This CDR3 is built from 18 residues. The germline V gene encodes CDR1 MNHEY and CDR2 SMNVEV (reference sequence). Unmatched junction bases numbered 11, after V lost 2 bases and J lost 0 bases. The CDR3 DNA reads TGTGCCAGCAGTTTACGCCAAGGGAACAGGGGGAACCAAGAGACCCAGTACTTC. The encoded protein is CASSLRQGNRGNQETQYF.

This clonotype appeared many times. This chain links TRBV5-1 with TRBJ1-1, with 9 bases aligning to TRBD1. The CDR3 is made up of 14 amino acids. Germline CDR1 reads SGHRS; CDR2 reads YFSETQ. V was pared by 4 bases and J by 2 bases, with 3 bases of the junction left unmatched. The CDR3: CASSRTGANTEAFF. Written as DNA, the CDR3 is TGCGCCAGCAGCAGGACAGGGGCAAACACTGAAGCTTTCTTT. Drawing the rest from reference TRBV5-1 and TRBJ1-1, the complete variable domain is KAGVTQTPRYLIKTRGQQVTLSCSPISGHRSVSWYQQTPGQGLQFLFEYFSETQRNKGNFPGRFSGRQFSNSRSEMNVSTLELGDSALYLCASSRTGANTEAFFGQGTRLTVV.

The table lists this clonotype with a few counts. The V gene is TRBV6-5, the J gene TRBJ2-7; D is ambiguous. Per the germline V gene, CDR1 is MNHEY and CDR2 is SVGAGI. This CDR3 comprises 12 residues. Trimming stripped 5 bases from V and 6 bases from J, with 11 bases between. The CDR3 bases are TGTGCCAGCAGTCCTGATACTCTCGAGCAGTACTTC. Amino acid sequence: CASSPDTLEQYF.

The chain uses TRBV7-9 and TRBJ2-7, with a tentative D call TRBD2 (6 bases). There are 15 residues in the CDR3. V lost 2 bases, J lost 2 bases, and 13 bases lay in between. Germline V gives CDR1 SEHNR, CDR2 FQNEAQ (reference sequence). CDR3 protein: CASSLPGKRAYEQYF. The CDR3 DNA reads as TGTGCCAGCAGCTTACCAGGCAAGCGGGCCTACGAGCAGTACTTC.

This rearrangement joins TRBV28 to TRBJ1-3; D perhaps matches TRBD1 (6 bases). The CDR3 totals 15 residues. Germline loops: CDR1 MDHEN, CDR2 SYDVKM. Trimming shortened V by 4 bases and J by 0 bases, and 10 bases separated the two germline ends. CDR3 loop: CASSSGQISGNTIYF. In nucleotides, the CDR3 is TGTGCCAGCAGTTCCGGACAGATCTCTGGAAACACCATATATTTT.

V usage is TRBV5-1 and J usage is TRBJ2-7; D may be TRBD1 (5 bases). The CDR3 sequence is 16 residues long. Germline CDR1 reads SGHRS; CDR2 reads YFSETQ. V shed 3 bases and J shed 5 bases, with 21 bases lying between them. CDR3 in amino acids: CASSSGAETGPDEQYF. CDR3 sequence (DNA): TGCGCCAGCAGCTCTGGGGCGGAGACTGGGCCCGACGAGCAGTACTTC.

This clonotype was recorded a few times. V usage is TRBV7-8 and J usage is TRBJ1-5; 8 positions agree with TRBD1. This CDR3 has 17 residues. Trimming took 5 bases from V and 6 from J; bases not matched to a gene: 15. Germline V gene lookup returns CDR1 SGHVS and CDR2 FQNEAQ. The CDR3 region is CASSALSGQVPSQPQHF. CDR3 in DNA: TGTGCCAGCAGCGCGCTTTCGGGACAGGTCCCCTCTCAGCCCCAGCATTTT.

The chain uses TRBV20-1 and TRBJ2-5, with 14 bases matching TRBD2. Germline V lookup: CDR1 DFQATT, CDR2 SNEGSKA (reference sequence). CDR3 size: 17 residues. After removal of 2 bases from V and 5 bases from J, the junction contained 10 bases not matched to a gene. The CDR3 is CSARRPGLAGVLETQYF. In DNA, the CDR3 is TGCAGTGCTAGACGCCCGGGACTAGCGGGAGTTTTGGAGACCCAGTACTTC.

Regarding this clonotype: This CDR3 is missing its conserved last phenylalanine or tryptophan, likely due to a read error. The J gene is TRBJ1-2, the V gene TRBV10-2, with D perhaps TRBD1 (5 bases). Trimming removed 8 bases from V and 2 bases from J, with 18 bases in between. The CDR3 extends over 15 amino acids. The V gene's germline CDR1 is WSHSY and CDR2 SAAADI. The CDR3 sequence is CASFSPITGNYGYTL. The CDR3 nucleotides are TGCGCCAGCTTCTCGCCTATTACAGGAAACTATGGCTACACCCTC.

In regard to this clonotype: The junction shows a germline mismatch at one end, possibly a read error. This chain links TRBV5-1 with TRBJ2-2, with D possibly matching TRBD2 (6 bases). The germline gives CDR1 SGHRS, CDR2 YFSETQ. CDR3 length: 14 residues. The CDR3: CASSGRENTGEPFF. For the CDR3, the DNA is TGCGCCAGCAGCGGTCGGGAGAACACCGGGGAGCCGTTTTTT.

The rearrangement joins TRBV30 to TRBJ2-2, with no clear D. V dropped 5 bases and J dropped 9 bases, with 10 bases sitting between them. The CDR3 is 11 residues long. The germline V gene has CDR1 GTSNPN and CDR2 SVGIG (reference sequence). This CDR3 is CAWASARELFF. As DNA, the CDR3 is TGTGCCTGGGCCTCGGCTCGGGAGCTGTTTTTT.

About this clonotype: A read error is possible here, since a much larger clone lies one base away. The chain joins TRBV10-3 to TRBJ2-7, with 13 positions matching TRBD2. The CDR3 is made up of 13 amino acids. The V gene's germline CDR1 is ENHRY and CDR2 SYGVKD. Written as DNA, the CDR3 is TGTGCCACTACTAGCGGGGGGGCCTACAAGCAGTACTTC. Protein product: CATTSGGAYKQYF.

Comments on this clonotype: At one end the junction does not follow the germline gene, possibly because of a read error. This rearrangement joins TRBV7-9 to TRBJ1-2; D not certain. CDR1 is SEHNR, CDR2 FQNEAQ, per germline (reference sequence). The CDR3 is 11 amino acids. The CDR3 spells CASSLLGGVAF. The CDR3 nucleotides read TGTGCCAGCAGCCTATTAGGTGGTGTAGCTTTC.

On this clonotype itself: A much larger clone differs by one base, so this may be a read error. The CDR3: CANSDERNSPLHF. CDR3 nucleotides: TGTGCCAACAGTGACGAGCGTAATTCACCCCTCCACTTT. The chain links TRBV6-4 to TRBJ1-6, with no clear D. This CDR3 spans 13 amino acids. Germline V CDR1 and CDR2: MRHNA, SNTAGT.

The chain employs TRBV10-2 and TRBJ2-7; TRBD1 is a possible D gene (7 bases). V was shortened by 4 bases and J by 7 bases, with 20 bases between the two germline ends. Germline CDR1 and CDR2: WSHSY and SAAADI. The CDR3 length is 15 residues. The CDR3: CASSATSRQGGEQYF. The CDR3 DNA follows: TGCGCCAGCAGTGCCACATCCCGCCAGGGGGGTGAGCAGTACTTC.

Many counts were recorded for this clonotype. The rearrangement uses TRBV9 and TRBJ1-2; TRBD1 matches at 7 bases. CDR1 is SGDLS and CDR2 is YYNGEE in the germline V gene. The length of the CDR3 is 16 residues. Germline trimming cut 3 bases from V and 0 bases from J; bases unmatched to any gene: 8. This CDR3 reads CASSEQQGRPNYGYTF. DNA of the CDR3: TGTGCCAGCAGCGAACAACAGGGGCGACCTAACTATGGCTACACCTTC. Variable domain in full (rest from reference TRBV9 and TRBJ1-2): DSGVTQTPKHLITATGQRVTLRCSPRSGDLSVYWYQQSLDQGLQFLIQYYNGEERAKGNILERFSAQQFPDLHSELNLSSLELGDSALYFCASSEQQGRPNYGYTFGSGTRLTVV.

The chain joins TRBV7-9 to TRBJ1-6; D may be TRBD1 (6 bases). Trimming pared 6 bases from V and 5 bases from J, leaving 14 bases between. CDR3 length: 15 amino acids. Per the germline V gene, CDR1 is SEHNR and CDR2 is FQNEAQ (reference sequence). The chain's CDR3 is CASRPGTLNNSPLHF. The CDR3 coding sequence is TGTGCCAGCAGACCCGGGACACTCAATAATTCACCCCTCCACTTT.

In the case of this clonotype: A read error may be the cause here, since a much bigger clone is one base away. V is TRBV5-1 and J is TRBJ1-1; D is undetermined. CDR1 is SGHRS and CDR2 is YFSETQ in the germline V gene. V lost 7 bases to trimming and J lost 6 bases, with 19 bases between them. This CDR3 comprises 14 residues. This CDR3 is CASELGRRAAEAFF. The CDR3 DNA sequence: TGCGCCAGCGAGTTGGGGAGGAGGGCTGCTGAAGCTTTCTTT.

The table lists this clonotype with many counts. J is TRBJ2-5 and V is TRBV7-9; the D gene is possibly TRBD2 (5 bases). In germline, CDR1 is SEHNR, CDR2 FQNEAQ (reference sequence). The V end was cut by 5 bases, the J end by 5 bases, with 12 bases between. The CDR3 contains 13 residues. Here the CDR3 reads CASSPTRMETQYF. The CDR3 DNA follows: TGTGCCAGCAGCCCTACTAGGATGGAGACCCAGTACTTC.

This clonotype was seen a few times. The chain employs TRBV12-3 or TRBV12-4 and TRBJ2-7; unclear D gene. The CDR3 runs 16 residues. Trimming pared 5 bases from V and 0 bases from J, leaving 17 bases between. The DNA for the CDR3 is TGTGCCAGCAGTCCCCGAATGGCCGCCAGCTCCTACGAGCAGTACTTC. It is translated as CASSPRMAASSYEQYF.

This clonotype has ten or more counts. The chain employs TRBV7-2 and TRBJ2-7; D unresolved. The CDR3 totals 13 residues. In germline, CDR1 is SGHTA, CDR2 FQGNSA. Trimming took 0 bases from V and 6 from J, leaving 9 bases between them. The CDR3 reads CASSLASPIEQYF. The CDR3 DNA follows: TGTGCCAGCAGCTTAGCGTCTCCCATCGAGCAGTACTTC.

This clonotype was seen at least ten times. The rearrangement links TRBV7-2 to TRBJ2-5; no clear D gene. CDR3 size: 14 residues. CDR1 and CDR2 from the germline V gene are SGHTA and FQGNSA. The V end lost 4 bases, the J end lost 5 bases, and 14 bases lay between the germline ends. The chain's CDR3 is CASSYGSSGETQYF. The CDR3 DNA sequence: TGTGCCAGCAGCTACGGGTCTTCCGGGGAGACCCAGTACTTC.

This clonotype was picked up many times. The chain links TRBV20-1 to TRBJ1-3; tentative D call: TRBD1 (6 bases). Germline CDR1 and CDR2: DFQATT and SNEGSKA (reference sequence). The CDR3 length is 15 residues. V lost 0 bases, J lost 3 bases, and 12 bases lay in between. The CDR3 DNA follows: TGCAGTGCTAGAGAACAAGGGGGAGTTGGAAACACCATATATTTT. Protein: CSAREQGGVGNTIYF.

This clonotype has a handful of counts. V and J are TRBV13 and TRBJ2-2; TRBD2 matches 14 bases. Looked up from germline, CDR1 is PRHDT and CDR2 is FYEKMQ (reference sequence). V was clipped by 4 bases and J by 6 bases; unmatched bases: 4. The CDR3 is 16 amino acids. In DNA form, the CDR3 reads TGTGCCAGCAGCTCGTTGACTAGCGGGGGGGCCGGGGAGCTGTTTTTT. This sequence encodes CASSSLTSGGAGELFF.

This clonotype was observed a single time. The V call is TRBV10-3, the J call TRBJ2-3; 13 bases line up with TRBD2. This CDR3 has 15 residues. Losses at the gene ends were 5 bases for V and 6 bases for J; bases not matched to a gene: 5. Germline CDR1 ENHRY, CDR2 SYGVKD. The CDR3 loop is CAISTTSGREDTQYF. The CDR3, as DNA: TGTGCCATCAGTACAACTAGCGGGAGGGAGGATACGCAGTATTTT.